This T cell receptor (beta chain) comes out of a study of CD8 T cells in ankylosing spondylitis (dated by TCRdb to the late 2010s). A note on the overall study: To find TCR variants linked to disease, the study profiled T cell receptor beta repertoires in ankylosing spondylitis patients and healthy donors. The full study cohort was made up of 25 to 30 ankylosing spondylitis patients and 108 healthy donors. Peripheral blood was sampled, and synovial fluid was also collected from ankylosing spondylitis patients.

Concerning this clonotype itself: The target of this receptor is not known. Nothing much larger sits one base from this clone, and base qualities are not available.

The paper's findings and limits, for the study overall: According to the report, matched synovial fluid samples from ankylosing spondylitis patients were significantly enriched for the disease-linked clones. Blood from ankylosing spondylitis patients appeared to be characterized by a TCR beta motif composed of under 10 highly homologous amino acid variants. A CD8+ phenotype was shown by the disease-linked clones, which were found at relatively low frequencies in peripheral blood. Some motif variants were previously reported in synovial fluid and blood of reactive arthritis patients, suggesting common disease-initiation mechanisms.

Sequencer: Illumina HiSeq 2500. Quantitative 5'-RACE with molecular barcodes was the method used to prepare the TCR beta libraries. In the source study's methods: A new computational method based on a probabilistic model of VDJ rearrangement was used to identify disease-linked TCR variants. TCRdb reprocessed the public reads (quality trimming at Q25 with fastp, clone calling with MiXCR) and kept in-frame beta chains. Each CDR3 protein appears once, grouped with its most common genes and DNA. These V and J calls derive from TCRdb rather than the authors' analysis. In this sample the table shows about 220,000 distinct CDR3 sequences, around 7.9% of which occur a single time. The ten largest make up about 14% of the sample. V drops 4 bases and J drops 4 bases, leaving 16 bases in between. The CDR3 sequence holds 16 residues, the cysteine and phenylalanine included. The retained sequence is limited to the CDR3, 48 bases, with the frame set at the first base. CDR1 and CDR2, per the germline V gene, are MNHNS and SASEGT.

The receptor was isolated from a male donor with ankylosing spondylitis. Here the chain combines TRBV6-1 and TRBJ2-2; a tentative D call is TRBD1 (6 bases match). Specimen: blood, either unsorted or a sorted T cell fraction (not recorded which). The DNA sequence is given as TGTGCCAGCAGTGTTCGTCCGGGACACGGCACCGGGGAGCTGTTTTTT. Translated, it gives CASSVRPGHGTGELFF.